This T cell receptor (beta chain) was recovered during a study of OX40 agonist ivuxolimab in advanced cancers. This CDR3 is built from 13 residues. The V gene lost 10 bases and the J gene lost 2 bases, with 14 bases spanning the gap. CDR1 is MNHNS, CDR2 SASEGT, per germline. Assay used: immunoSEQ multiplex PCR; TCRdb lists only in-frame clones, some missing. Here the sample spans some 77,000 clones, 85% to 90% being singletons. The TCR was taken from an adult with an advanced solid tumor such as melanoma, head and neck, liver or kidney cancer. Sequencing was performed on CD4+ or CD8+ T cells sorted from blood, taken in a trial of the OX40 agonist ivuxolimab. The chain uses TRBV6-1 and TRBJ1-1; no clear D gene. The CDR3, as DNA: TGTGCCATCAAGAAAGGTCTAAACACTGAAGCTTTCTTT. Translated, it gives CAIKKGLNTEAFF.